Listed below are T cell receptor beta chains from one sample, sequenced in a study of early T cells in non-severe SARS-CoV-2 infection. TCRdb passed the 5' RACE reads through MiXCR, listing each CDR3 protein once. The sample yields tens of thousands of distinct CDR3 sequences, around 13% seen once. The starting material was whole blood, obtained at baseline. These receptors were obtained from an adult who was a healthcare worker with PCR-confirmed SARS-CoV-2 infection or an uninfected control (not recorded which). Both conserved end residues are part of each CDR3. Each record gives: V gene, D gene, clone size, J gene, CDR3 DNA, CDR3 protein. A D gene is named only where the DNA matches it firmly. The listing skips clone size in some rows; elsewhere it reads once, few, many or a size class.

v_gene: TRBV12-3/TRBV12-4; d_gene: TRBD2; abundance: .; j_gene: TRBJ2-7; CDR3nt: TGTGCCAGCAGTTTCCTAGCGGGAGGGCCCTACGAGCAGTACTTC; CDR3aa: CASSFLAGGPYEQYF
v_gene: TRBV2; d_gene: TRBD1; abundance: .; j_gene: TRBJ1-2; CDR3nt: TGTGCCAGCAGTGGGGACAGGGGGCCCGGCTATGGCTACACCTTC; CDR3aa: CASSGDRGPGYGYTF
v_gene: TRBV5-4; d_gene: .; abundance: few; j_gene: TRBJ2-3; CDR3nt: TGTGCCAGCAGCGGCCCCCCGACAGATACGCAGTATTTT; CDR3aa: CASSGPPTDTQYF
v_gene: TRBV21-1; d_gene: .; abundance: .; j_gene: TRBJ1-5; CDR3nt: TGTGCCAGCAGCTATGGGGAGAGGGGGCTAGGACAGCCCCAGCATTTT; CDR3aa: CASSYGERGLGQPQHF
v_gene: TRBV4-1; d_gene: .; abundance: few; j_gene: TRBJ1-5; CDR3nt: TGCGCCAGCAGCCAAGGGTACAGTTATAGCAATCAGCCCCAGCATTTT; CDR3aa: CASSQGYSYSNQPQHF
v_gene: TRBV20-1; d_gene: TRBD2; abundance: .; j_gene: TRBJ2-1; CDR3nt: TGCAGTGCTCCCCACCGACTAGCGAAAAGAACCTATGAGCAGTTCTTC; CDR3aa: CSAPHRLAKRTYEQFF
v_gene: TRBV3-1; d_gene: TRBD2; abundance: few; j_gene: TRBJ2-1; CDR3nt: TGTGCCAGCAGCCAAGGGTCAGCGGGAGGGACTTACAATGAGCAGTTCTTC; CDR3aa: CASSQGSAGGTYNEQFF
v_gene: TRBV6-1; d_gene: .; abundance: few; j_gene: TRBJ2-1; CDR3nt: TGTGCCAGCAGTGAACCGGGTTATTACAATGAGCAGTTCTTC; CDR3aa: CASSEPGYYNEQFF
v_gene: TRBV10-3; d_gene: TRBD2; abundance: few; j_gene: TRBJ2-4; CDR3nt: TGTGCCATCAGTGAGGGGGTAGCGGGAGCGGCCAAAAACATTCAGTACTTC; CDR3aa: CAISEGVAGAAKNIQYF
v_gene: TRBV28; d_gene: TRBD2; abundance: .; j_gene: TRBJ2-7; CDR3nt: TGTGCCAGCGGGAGGGGCCGGAGCTCCTACGAGCAGTACTTC; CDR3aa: CASGRGRSSYEQYF
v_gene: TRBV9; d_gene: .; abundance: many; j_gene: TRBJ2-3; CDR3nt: TGTGCCAGCAGCGCCACGGGAGTCATGAAAAGCACAGATACGCAGTATTTT; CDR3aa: CASSATGVMKSTDTQYF
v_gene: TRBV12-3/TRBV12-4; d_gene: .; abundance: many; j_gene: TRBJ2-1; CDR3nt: TGTGCCAGCAGTTTTCAACGGGACTACAATGAGCAGTTCTTC; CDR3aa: CASSFQRDYNEQFF
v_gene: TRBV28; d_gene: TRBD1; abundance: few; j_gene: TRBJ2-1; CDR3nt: TGTGCCAGCCTTGACAGGGGTGGATACAATGAGCAGTTCTTC; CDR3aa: CASLDRGGYNEQFF
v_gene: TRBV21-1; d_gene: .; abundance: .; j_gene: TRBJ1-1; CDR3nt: TGTGCCAGCAGCCCGCAGGGAGGGACTGAAGCTTTCTTT; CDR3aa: CASSPQGGTEAFF
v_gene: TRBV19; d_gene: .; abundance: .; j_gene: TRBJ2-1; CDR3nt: TGTGCCAGTAGTGTACCCTTCAGAGCGCTCTACAATGAGCAGTTCTTC; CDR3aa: CASSVPFRALYNEQFF
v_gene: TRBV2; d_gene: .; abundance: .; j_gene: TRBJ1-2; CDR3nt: TGTGCCAGCACCGAGGGGGGGCTGGGCTATGGCTACACCTTC; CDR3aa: CASTEGGLGYGYTF
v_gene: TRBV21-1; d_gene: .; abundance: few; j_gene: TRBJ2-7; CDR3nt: TGTGCCAGCAGCTGGACTAGCGGGAGGCCCTTTGGGGAGCAGTACTTC; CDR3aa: CASSWTSGRPFGEQYF
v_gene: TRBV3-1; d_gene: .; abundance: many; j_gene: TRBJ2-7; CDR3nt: TGTGCCAGCAGCCCCCAAATCTACGAGCAGTACTTC; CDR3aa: CASSPQIYEQYF
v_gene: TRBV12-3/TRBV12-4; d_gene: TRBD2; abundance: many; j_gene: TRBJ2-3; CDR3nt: TGTGCCAGCAGTCCCGACGGGACTACCAGGACAGATACGCAGTATTTT; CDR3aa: CASSPDGTTRTDTQYF
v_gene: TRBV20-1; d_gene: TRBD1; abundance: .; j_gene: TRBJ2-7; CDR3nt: TGCAGTGCCGGGGCACGTCTACAGGGGGGCTACGAGCAGTACTTC; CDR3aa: CSAGARLQGGYEQYF
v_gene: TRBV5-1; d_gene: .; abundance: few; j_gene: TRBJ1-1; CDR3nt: TGCGCCAGCAGCTTGGTGGGAACGGATGAAGCTTTCTTT; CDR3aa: CASSLVGTDEAFF
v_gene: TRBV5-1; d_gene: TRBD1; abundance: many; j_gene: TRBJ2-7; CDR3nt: TGCGCCAGCAGCTTGGAAGGGGGCCGTTACGAGCAGTACTTC; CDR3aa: CASSLEGGRYEQYF
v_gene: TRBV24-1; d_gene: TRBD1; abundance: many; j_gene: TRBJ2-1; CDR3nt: TGTGCCACCAGTGACACGACAGGGACCGGACGGCAGTTCTTC; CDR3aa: CATSDTTGTGRQFF
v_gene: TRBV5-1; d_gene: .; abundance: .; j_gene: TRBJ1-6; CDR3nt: TGCGCCACCAGGGGAGAAGGGGTGATGAATTCACCCCTCCACTTT; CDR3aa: CATRGEGVMNSPLHF
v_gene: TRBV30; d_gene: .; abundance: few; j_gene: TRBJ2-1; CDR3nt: TGTGCCTGGAGTGTATCAAGAGTGAATGAGCAGTTCTTC; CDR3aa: CAWSVSRVNEQFF
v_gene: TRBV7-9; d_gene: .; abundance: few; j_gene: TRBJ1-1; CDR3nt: TGTGCCAGCAGCTTAGGGTCAGCGACTGAAGCTTTCTTT; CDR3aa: CASSLGSATEAFF
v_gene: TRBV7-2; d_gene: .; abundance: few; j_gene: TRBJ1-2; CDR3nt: TGTGCCAGCAGCTTAGCCCCGGTGGAAGGCTACACCTTC; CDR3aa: CASSLAPVEGYTF
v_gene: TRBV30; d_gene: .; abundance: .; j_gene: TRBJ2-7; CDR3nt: TGTGCCTGGAGCGCCCTCTACGAGCAGTACTTC; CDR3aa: CAWSALYEQYF
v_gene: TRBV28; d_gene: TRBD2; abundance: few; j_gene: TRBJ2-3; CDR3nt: TGTGCCAGCAGTTCTGGACTAGCGGGAACCTCCGGCACAGATACGCAGTATTTT; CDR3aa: CASSSGLAGTSGTDTQYF
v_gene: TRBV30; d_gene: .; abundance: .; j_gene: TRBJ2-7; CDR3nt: TGTGCCTGGAGTCGACTGAGGGGCCCAATCGCCTACGAGCAGTACTTC; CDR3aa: CAWSRLRGPIAYEQYF
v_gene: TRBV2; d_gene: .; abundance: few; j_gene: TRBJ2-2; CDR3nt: TGTGCCAGCAGTCAACGGGAAACCGGGGAGCTGTTTTTT; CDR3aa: CASSQRETGELFF
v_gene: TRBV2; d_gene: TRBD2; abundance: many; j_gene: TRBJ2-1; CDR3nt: TGTGCCAGCAGTGAACTAGCGGGACGGATTGAGCAGTTCTTC; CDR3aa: CASSELAGRIEQFF
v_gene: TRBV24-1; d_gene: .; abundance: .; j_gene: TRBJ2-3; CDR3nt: TGTGCCACCAGTGATCTCCCGAAGGGTACGCAGTATTTT; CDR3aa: CATSDLPKGTQYF
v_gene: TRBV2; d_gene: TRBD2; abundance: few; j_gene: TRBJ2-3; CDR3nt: TGTGCCAGCAGGGGACTAGCTGGAGATACGCAGTATTTT; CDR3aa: CASRGLAGDTQYF
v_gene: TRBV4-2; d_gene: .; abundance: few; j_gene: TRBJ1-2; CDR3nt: TGTGCCAGCAGCCCTAGACCGACGAAGGGGCTAGAAGGCTACACCTTC; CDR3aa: CASSPRPTKGLEGYTF
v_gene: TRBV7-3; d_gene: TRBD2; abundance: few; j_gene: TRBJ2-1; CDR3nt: TGTGCCAGCAGCGGACGCGTGACGGGACTAGCGGGAGGGCCGGAAAACAATGAGCAGTTCTTC; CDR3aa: CASSGRVTGLAGGPENNEQFF
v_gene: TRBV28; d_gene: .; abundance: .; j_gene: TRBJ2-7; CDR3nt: TGTGCCAGCAGTTTATCCTTTGGGCAGTACTTC; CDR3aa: CASSLSFGQYF
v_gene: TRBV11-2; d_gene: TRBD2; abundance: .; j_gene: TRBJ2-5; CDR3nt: TGTGCCAGCAGGGGACTAGCGGGCGGGGGGACCCAGTACTTC; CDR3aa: CASRGLAGGGTQYF
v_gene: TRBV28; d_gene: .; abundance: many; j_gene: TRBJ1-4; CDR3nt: TGTGCCAGCATTAATCGCGGGGCACGTGAAAAACTGTTTTTT; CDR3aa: CASINRGAREKLFF
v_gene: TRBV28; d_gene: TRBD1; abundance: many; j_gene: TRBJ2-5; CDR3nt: TGTGCCAGCAATGACAGGGGTGAAGAGACCCAGTACTTC; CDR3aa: CASNDRGEETQYF